This T cell receptor beta chain was profiled in a study of T cell responses to AZD1222 COVID-19 vaccine. This clone was counted a single time. Its target is unknown. Sequenced by immunoSEQ multiplex PCR; TCRdb stores in-frame clones only, minus some. The repertoire holds approximately 75,000 clones, with over 75% as singletons. The study, taken as a whole, reports: Donors were largely white British and mainly female; clonal diversity was possibly underestimated. The study identified only five to seven AZD1222 recipients as seropositive at baseline. Repertoire sampling occurred only after the peak T cell response.

V shed 0 bases and J shed 4 bases, with 9 bases lying between them. This CDR3 has 14 residues. CDR1 and CDR2 (germline): LGHDT, YNNKEL (reference sequence). Timing groups of about 4 and about 12 weeks for second doses were pooled. Specimen: peripheral blood, collected 28 days after the second AZD1222 dose. The J gene is TRBJ2-5, the V gene TRBV3-1 (or the pseudogene TRBV3-2); D is unclear. This clonotype originated in an adult who received the AZD1222 COVID-19 vaccine. CDR3 coding DNA: TGTGCCAGCAGCCAAGAGGCCCACCTAGAGACCCAGTACTTC. Its translation: CASSQEAHLETQYF.